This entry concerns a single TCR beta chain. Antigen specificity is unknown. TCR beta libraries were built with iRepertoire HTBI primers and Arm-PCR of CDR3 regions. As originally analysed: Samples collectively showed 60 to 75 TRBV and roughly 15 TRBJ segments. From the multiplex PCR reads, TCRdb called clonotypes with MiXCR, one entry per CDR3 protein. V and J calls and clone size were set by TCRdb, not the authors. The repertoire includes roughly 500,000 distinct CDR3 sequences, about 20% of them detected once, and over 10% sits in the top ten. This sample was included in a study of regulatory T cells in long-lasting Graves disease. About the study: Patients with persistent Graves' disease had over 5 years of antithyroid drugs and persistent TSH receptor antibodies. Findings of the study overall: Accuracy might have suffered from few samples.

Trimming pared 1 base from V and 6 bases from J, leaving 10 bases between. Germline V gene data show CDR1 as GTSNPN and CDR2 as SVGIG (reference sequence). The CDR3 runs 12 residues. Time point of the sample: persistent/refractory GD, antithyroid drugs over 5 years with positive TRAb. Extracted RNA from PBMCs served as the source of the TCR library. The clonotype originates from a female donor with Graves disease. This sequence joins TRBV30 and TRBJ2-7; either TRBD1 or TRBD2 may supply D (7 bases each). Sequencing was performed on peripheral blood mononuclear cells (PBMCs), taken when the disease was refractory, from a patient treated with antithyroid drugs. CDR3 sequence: CAWSAGGGEQYF. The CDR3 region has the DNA TGTGCCTGGAGTGCAGGGGGGGGCGAGCAGTACTTC.